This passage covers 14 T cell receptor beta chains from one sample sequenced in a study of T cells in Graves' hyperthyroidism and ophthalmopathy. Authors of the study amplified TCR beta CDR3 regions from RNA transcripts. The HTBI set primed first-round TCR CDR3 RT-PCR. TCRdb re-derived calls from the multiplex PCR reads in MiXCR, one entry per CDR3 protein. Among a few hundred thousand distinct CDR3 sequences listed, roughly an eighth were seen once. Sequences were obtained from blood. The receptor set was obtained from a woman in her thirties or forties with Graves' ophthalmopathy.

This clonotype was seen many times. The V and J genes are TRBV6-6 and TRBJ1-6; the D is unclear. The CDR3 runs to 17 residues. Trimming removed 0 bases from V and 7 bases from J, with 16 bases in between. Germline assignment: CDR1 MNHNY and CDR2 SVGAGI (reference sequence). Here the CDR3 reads CASSYSFSRRLNSPLHF. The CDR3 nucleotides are TGTGCCAGCAGTTACTCGTTCAGCCGGCGGTTGAATTCACCCCTCCACTTT.

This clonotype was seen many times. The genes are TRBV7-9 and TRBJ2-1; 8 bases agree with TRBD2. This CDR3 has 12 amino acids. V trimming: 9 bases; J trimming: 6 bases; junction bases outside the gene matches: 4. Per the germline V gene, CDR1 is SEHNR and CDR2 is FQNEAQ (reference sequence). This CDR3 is CASSGLANEQFF. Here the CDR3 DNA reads TGTGCCAGTAGCGGACTAGCCAATGAGCAGTTCTTC.

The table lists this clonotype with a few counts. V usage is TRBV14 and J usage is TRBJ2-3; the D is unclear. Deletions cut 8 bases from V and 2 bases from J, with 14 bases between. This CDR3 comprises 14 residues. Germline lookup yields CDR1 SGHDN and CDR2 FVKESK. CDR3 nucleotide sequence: TGTGCCAGCCAAGGTCGTCAGGACACAGATACGCAGTATTTT. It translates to CASQGRQDTDTQYF.

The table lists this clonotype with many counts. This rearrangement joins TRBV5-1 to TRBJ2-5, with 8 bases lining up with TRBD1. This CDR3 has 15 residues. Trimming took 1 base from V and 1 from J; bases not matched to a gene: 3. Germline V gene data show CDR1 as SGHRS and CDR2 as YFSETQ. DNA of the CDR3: TGCGCCAGCAGCTTGTTGGGGACAGGCCAAGAGACCCAGTACTTC. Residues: CASSLLGTGQETQYF.

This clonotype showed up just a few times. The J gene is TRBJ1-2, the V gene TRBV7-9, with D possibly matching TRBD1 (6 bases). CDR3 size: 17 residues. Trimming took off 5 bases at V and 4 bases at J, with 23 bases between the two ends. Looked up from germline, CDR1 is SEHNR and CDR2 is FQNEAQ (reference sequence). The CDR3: CASSPGRGGRGPYGYTF. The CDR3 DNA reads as TGTGCCAGCAGCCCAGGTCGGGGAGGCCGGGGGCCCTATGGCTACACCTTC.

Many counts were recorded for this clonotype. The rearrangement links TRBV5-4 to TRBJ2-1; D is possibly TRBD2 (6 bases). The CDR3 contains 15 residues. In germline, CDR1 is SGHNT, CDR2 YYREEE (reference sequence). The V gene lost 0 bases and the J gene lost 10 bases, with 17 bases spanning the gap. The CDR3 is CASSLVGLTAREQFF. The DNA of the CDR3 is TGTGCCAGCAGCTTGGTAGGACTAACCGCCAGGGAGCAGTTCTTC.

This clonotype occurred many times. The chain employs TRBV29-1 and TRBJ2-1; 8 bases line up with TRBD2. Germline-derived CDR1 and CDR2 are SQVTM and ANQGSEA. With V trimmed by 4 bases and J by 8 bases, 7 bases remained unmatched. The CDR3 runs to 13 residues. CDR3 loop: CSVVAGFTDEQFF. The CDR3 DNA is TGCAGCGTTGTAGCGGGGTTTACGGATGAGCAGTTCTTC.

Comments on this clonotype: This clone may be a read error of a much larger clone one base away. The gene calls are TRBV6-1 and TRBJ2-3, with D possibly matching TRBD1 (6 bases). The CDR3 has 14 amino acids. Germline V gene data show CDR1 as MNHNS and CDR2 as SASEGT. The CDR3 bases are TGTGCCAGCAGCAGACAGGCTAGCACAGGTACGCAGTATTTT. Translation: CASSRQASTGTQYF.

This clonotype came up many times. The CDR3 region is CASSLVGTGGQPQHF. CDR3 coding DNA: TGTGCCAGCAGTTTAGTTGGGACAGGGGGTCAGCCCCAGCATTTT. V usage is TRBV12-3 or TRBV12-4 and J usage is TRBJ1-5, with 11 nucleotides matching TRBD1. V shed 1 base, J shed 6 bases, and the junction held 2 bases outside the gene matches. This CDR3 region has 15 residues.

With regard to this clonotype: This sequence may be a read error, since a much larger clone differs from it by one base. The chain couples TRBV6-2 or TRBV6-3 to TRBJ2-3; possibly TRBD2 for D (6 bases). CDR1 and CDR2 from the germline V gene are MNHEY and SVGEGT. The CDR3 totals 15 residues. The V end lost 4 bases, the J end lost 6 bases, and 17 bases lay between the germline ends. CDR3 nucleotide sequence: TGTGCCAGCAGTTCGTATCGGCGGGGCCAGGATACGCAGTATTTT. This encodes CASSSYRRGQDTQYF.

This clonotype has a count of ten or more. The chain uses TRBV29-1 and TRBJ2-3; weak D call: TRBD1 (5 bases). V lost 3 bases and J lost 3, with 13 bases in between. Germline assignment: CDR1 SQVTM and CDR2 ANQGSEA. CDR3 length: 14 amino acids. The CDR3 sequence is CSVDFPQGTDTQYF. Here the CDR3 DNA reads TGCAGCGTTGATTTTCCCCAGGGAACAGATACGCAGTATTTT.

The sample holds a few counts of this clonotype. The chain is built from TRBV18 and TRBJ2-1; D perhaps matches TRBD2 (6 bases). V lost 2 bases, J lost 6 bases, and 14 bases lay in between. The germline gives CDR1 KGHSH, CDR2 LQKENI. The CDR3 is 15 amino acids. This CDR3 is CASSPYGGRGNEQFF. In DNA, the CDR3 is TGTGCCAGCTCACCATACGGGGGACGCGGCAATGAGCAGTTCTTC. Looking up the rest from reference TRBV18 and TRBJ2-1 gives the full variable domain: NAGVMQNPRHLVRRRGQEARLRCSPMKGHSHVYWYRQLPEEGLKFMVYLQKENIIDESGMPKERFSAEFPKEGPSILRIQQVVRGDSAAYFCASSPYGGRGNEQFFGPGTRLTVL.

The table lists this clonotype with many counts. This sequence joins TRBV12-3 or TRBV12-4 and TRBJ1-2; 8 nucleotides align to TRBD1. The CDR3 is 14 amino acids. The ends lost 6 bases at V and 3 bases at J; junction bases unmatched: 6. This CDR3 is CASSFGQGDYGYTF. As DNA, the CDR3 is TGTGCCAGCAGCTTCGGACAGGGCGACTATGGCTACACCTTC.

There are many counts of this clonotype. CDR3 loop: CASSLERGSSYNEQFF. Written as DNA, the CDR3 is TGTGCCAGCAGTTTAGAGCGGGGAAGCTCCTACAATGAGCAGTTCTTC. This chain connects TRBV12-3 or TRBV12-4 to TRBJ2-1; 7 positions match TRBD2. CDR3 length: 16 residues. Trimming cost V 1 base and J 0 bases; bases outside gene matches: 3.